This T cell receptor beta chain was captured by sequencing in a study of T cells in narcolepsy. TCRdb's copy holds only in-frame clones and misses some; the assay was immunoSEQ multiplex PCR. The sample has some 20,000 clones; less than 90% are singletons. The CDR3 is 15 amino acids. Looked up from germline, CDR1 is LGHNA and CDR2 is YSLEER. With 0 bases removed from V and 1 base from J, the gap between germline ends came to 7 bases. Sequencing was done on a sample of memory (CD45RA-) CD4+ T cells from blood. The source is a human donor in good health. V and J are TRBV4-3 and TRBJ1-5, with no clear D. This CDR3 reads CASSQERASNQPQHF. DNA for the CDR3: TGCGCCAGCAGCCAAGAACGGGCAAGCAATCAGCCCCAGCATTTT.